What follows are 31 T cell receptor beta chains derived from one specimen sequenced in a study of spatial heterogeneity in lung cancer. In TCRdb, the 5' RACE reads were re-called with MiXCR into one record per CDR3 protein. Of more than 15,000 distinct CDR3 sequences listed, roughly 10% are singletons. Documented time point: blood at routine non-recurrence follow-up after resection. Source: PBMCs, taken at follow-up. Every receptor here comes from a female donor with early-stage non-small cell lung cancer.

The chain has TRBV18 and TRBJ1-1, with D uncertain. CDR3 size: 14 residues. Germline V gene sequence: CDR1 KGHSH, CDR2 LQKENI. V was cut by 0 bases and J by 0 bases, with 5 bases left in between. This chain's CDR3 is CASSPPGLNTEAFF. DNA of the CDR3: TGTGCCAGCTCACCACCGGGCTTGAACACTGAAGCTTTCTTT.

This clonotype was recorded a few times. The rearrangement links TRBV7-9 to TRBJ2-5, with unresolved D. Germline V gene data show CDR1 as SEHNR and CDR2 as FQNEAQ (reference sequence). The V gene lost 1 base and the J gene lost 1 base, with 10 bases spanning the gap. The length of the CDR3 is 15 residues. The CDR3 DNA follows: TGTGCCAGCAGCTTAGTGCGGTATTTCCAAGAGACCCAGTACTTC. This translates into CASSLVRYFQETQYF.

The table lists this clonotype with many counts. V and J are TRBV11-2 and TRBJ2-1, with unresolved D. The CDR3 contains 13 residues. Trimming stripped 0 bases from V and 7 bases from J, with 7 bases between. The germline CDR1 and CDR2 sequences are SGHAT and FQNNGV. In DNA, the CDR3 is TGTGCCAGCAGCTTAGAGTCCGCAAATGAGCAGTTCTTC. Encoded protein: CASSLESANEQFF.

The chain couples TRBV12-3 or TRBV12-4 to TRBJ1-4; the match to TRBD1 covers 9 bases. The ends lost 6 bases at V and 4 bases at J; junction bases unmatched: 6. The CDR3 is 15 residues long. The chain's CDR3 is CASRGDREYNEKLFF. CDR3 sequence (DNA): TGTGCCAGCAGAGGGGACAGGGAGTATAATGAAAAACTGTTTTTT.

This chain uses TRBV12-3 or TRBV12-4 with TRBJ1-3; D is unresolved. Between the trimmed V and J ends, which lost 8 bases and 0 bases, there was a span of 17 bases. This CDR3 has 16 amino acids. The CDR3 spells CASLTVGRSSGNTIYF. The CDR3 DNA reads TGTGCCAGCCTAACCGTCGGCCGTAGCTCTGGAAACACCATATATTTT.

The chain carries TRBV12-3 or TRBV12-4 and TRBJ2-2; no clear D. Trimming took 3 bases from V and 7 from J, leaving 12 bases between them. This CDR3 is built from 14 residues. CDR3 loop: CASSFIERGGELFF. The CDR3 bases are TGTGCCAGCAGTTTTATAGAGCGCGGCGGGGAGCTGTTTTTT.

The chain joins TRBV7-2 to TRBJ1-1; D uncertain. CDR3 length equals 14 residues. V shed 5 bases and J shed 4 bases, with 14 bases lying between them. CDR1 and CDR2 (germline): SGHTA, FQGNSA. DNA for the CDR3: TGTGCCAGCAGCGCCTTTTTGGGCCTCACTGAAGCTTTCTTT. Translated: CASSAFLGLTEAFF.

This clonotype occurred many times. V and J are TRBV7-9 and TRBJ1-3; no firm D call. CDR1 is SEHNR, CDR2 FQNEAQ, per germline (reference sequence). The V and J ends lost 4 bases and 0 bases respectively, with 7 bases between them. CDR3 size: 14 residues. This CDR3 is CASSWGYSGNTIYF. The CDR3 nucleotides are TGTGCCAGCAGCTGGGGTTACTCTGGAAACACCATATATTTT.

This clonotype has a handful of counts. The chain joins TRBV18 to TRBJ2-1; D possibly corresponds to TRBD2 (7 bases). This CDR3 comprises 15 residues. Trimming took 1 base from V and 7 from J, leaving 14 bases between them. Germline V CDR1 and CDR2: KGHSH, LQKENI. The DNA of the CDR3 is TGTGCCAGCTCACCACTCGGGGGGCCAGGGAATGAGCAGTTCTTC. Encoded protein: CASSPLGGPGNEQFF.

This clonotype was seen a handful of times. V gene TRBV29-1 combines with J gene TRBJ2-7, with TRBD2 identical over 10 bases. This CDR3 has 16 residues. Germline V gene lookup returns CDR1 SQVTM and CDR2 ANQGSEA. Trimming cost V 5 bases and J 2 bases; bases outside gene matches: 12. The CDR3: CSVTPTLAGLPYEQYF. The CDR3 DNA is TGCAGCGTTACCCCAACACTAGCGGGACTTCCCTACGAGCAGTACTTC.

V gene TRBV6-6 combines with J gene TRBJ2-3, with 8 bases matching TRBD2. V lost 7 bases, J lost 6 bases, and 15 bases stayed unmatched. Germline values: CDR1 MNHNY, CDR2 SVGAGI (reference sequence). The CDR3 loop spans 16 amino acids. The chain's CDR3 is CASTPGRGGLGDTQYF. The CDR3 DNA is TGTGCCAGCACCCCGGGTCGGGGGGGCCTGGGGGATACGCAGTATTTT.

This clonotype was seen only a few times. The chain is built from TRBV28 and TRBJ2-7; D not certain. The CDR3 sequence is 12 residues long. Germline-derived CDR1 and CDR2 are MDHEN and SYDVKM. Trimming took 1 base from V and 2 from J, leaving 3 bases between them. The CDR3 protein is CASSLSAYEQYF. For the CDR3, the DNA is TGTGCCAGCAGTTTATCGGCCTACGAGCAGTACTTC.

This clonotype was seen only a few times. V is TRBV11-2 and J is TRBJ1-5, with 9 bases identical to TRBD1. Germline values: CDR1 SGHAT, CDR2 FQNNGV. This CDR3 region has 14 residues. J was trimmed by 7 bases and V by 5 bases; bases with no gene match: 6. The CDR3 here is CASSITGGGQPQHF. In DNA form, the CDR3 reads TGTGCCAGCAGCATTACAGGGGGCGGACAGCCCCAGCATTTT.

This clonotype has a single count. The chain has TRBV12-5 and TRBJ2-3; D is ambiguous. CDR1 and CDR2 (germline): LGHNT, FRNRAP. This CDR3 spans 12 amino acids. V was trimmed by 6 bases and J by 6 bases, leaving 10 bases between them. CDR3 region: CASGTQRDTQYF. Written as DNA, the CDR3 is TGTGCTAGTGGGACCCAACGGGATACGCAGTATTTT.

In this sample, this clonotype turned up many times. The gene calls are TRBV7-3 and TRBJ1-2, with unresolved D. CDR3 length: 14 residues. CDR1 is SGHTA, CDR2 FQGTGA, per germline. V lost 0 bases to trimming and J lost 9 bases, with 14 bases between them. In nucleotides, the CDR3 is TGTGCCAGCAGCTTAACACTACAGCCAGAAAGCTACACCTTC. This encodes CASSLTLQPESYTF. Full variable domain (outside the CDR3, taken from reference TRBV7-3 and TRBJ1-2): GAGVSQTPSNKVTEKGKYVELRCDPISGHTALYWYRQSLGQGPEFLIYFQGTGAADDSGLPNDRFFAVRPEGSVSTLKIQRTERGDSAVYLCASSLTLQPESYTFGSGTRLTVV.

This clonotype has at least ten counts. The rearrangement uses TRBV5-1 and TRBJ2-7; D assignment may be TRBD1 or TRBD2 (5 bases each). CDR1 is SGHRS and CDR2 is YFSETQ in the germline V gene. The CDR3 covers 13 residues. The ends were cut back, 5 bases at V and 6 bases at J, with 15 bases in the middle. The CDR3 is CASSGTGFAEQYF. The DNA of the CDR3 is TGCGCCAGCAGTGGGACCGGTTTCGCCGAGCAGTACTTC.

The CDR3 loop is CASSSHGAGAYEQYF. The CDR3 nucleotides are TGTGCCAGCAGTTCCCATGGAGCGGGAGCCTACGAGCAGTACTTC. The chain has TRBV28 and TRBJ2-7; 8 bases map to TRBD2. V shed 4 bases and J 2 bases; nucleotides not matched to a gene: 7. CDR1 and CDR2 (germline): MDHEN, SYDVKM. This CDR3 region has 15 residues. Using reference TRBV28 and TRBJ2-7 for the parts outside the CDR3, the full variable domain is DVKVTQSSRYLVKRTGEKVFLECVQDMDHENMFWYRQDPGLGLRLIYFSYDVKMKEKGDIPEGYSVSREKKERFSLILESASTNQTSMYLCASSSHGAGAYEQYFGPGTRLTVT.

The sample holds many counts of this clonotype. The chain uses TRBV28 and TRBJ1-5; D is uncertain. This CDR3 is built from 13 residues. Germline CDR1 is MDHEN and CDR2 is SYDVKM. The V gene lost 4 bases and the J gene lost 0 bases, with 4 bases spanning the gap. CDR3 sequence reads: CASSWYSNQPQHF. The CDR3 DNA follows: TGTGCCAGCAGTTGGTATAGCAATCAGCCCCAGCATTTT.

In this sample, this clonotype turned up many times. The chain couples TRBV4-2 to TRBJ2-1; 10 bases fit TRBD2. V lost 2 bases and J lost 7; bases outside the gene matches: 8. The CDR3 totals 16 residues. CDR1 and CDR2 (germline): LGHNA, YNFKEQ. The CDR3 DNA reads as TGTGCCAGCAGCCAATCTAGCGGGAGTATGAGGAATGAGCAGTTCTTC. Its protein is CASSQSSGSMRNEQFF.

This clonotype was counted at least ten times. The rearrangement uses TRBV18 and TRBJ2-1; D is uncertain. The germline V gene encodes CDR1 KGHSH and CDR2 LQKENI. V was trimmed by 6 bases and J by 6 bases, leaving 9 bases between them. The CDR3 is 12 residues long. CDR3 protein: CASSLLANEQFF. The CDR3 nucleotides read TGTGCCAGCTCTCTTCTGGCCAATGAGCAGTTCTTC.

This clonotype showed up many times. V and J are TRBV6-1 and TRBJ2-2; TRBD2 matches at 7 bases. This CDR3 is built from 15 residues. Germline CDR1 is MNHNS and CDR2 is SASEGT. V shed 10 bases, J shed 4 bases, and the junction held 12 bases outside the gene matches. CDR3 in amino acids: CATSPAGALTGELFF. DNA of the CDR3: TGTGCCACCTCCCCCGCGGGAGCACTCACCGGGGAGCTGTTTTTT.

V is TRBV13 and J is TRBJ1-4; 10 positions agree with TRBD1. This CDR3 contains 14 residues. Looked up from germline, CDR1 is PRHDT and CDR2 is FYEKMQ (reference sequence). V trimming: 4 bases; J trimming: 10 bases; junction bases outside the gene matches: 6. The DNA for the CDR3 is TGTGCCAGCAGCTCGACAGGGGGCTTTGGAAAACTGTTTTTT. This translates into CASSSTGGFGKLFF.

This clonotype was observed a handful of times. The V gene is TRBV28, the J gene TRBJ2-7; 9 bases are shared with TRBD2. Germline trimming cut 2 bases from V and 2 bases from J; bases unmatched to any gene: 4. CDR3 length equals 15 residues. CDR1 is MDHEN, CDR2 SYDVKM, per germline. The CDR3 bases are TGTGCCAGCAGTTTAGGAGCGGGAGGCACCTACGAGCAGTACTTC. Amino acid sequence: CASSLGAGGTYEQYF.

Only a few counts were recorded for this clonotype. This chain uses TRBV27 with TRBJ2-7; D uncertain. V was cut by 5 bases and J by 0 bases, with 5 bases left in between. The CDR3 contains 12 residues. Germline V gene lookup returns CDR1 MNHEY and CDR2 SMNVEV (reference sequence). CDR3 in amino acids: CASSTGSYEQYF. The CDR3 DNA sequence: TGTGCCAGCAGTACCGGCTCCTACGAGCAGTACTTC.

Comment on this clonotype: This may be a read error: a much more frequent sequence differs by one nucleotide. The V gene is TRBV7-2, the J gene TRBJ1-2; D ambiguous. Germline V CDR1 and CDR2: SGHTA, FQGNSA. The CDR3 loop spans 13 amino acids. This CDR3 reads CASSLSPNYGCTF. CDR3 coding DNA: TGTGCCAGCAGCTTAAGTCCAAACTATGGCTGCACCTTC.

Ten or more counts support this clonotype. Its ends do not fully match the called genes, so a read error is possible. Here the CDR3 reads CASRRVENTEVFF. The CDR3 region has the DNA TGTGCCAGCAGAAGGGTTGAGAACACTGAAGTTTTCTTT. The gene calls are TRBV6-5 and TRBJ1-1; D gene unclear. The CDR3 has 13 residues. CDR1 MNHEY and CDR2 SVGAGI come from the germline V gene.

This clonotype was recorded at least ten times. This CDR3 is CSAASEVGELFF. DNA for the CDR3: TGCAGCGCCGCTAGCGAGGTTGGGGAGCTGTTTTTT. The J gene is TRBJ2-2, the V gene TRBV29-1, with a weak D call TRBD2 (6 bases). Between the trimmed V and J ends, which lost 7 bases and 8 bases, there was a span of 14 bases. Germline V gene lookup returns CDR1 SQVTM and CDR2 ANQGSEA. The CDR3 spans 12 residues.

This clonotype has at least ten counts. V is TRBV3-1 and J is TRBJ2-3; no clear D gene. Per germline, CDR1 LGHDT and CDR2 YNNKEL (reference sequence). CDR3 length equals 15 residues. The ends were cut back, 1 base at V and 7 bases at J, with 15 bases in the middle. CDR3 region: CASSQVNGFRHTQYF. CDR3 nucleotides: TGTGCCAGCAGCCAAGTCAACGGGTTCAGGCATACGCAGTATTTT.

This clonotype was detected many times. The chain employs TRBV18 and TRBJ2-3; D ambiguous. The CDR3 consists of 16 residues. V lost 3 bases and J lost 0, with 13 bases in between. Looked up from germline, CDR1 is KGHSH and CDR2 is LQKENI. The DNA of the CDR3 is TGTGCCAGCTCACCGTCTATAACAGCTAGCACAGATACGCAGTATTTT. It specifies CASSPSITASTDTQYF.

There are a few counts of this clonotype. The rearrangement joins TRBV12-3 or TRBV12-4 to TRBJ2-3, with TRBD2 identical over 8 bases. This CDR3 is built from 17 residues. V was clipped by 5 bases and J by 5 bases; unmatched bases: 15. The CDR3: CASSPYPPGTSGDTQYF. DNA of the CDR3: TGTGCCAGCAGTCCCTATCCCCCCGGGACTAGTGGAGATACGCAGTATTTT.

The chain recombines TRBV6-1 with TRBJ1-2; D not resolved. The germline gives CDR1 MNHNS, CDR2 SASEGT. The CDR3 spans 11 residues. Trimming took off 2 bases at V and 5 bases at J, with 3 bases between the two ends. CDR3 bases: TGTGCCAGCAGTGAACAGTATGGCTACACCTTC. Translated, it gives CASSEQYGYTF.